This T cell receptor (beta chain) was identified during a study of lymphopenia after photon versus proton radiotherapy. TCRdb's copy holds only in-frame clones and misses some; the assay was immunoSEQ multiplex PCR. The table has approximately 35,000 clones, roughly 88% seen once. General study points: Post-nadir TCR diversity decline inversely tracked overall survival among those who died. Authors raise, but do not show, better survival with proton therapy. Proton therapy kept repertoires fairly stable, unlike photons, which gained effector/memory cells. After the lymphocyte nadir, photon-treated repertoires showed oligoclonal expansion, especially of CD8+ Temra cells.

On this clone: Its antigen is not identified.

CDR1 is SGDLS and CDR2 is YYNGEE in the germline V gene. Trimming took 4 bases from V and 6 from J; bases not matched to a gene: 11. The CDR3 sequence is 15 residues long. Sequenced here: peripheral blood, sampled from a patient treated with photon-based radiotherapy. The clonotype comes from a woman between 50 and 59 years old with pancreatic cancer. The chain joins TRBV9 to TRBJ2-3, with TRBD2 identical over 7 bases. The CDR3 here is CASSPSGGSGDTQYF. DNA for the CDR3: TGTGCCAGCAGCCCCTCGGGCGGGAGTGGGGATACGCAGTATTTT.